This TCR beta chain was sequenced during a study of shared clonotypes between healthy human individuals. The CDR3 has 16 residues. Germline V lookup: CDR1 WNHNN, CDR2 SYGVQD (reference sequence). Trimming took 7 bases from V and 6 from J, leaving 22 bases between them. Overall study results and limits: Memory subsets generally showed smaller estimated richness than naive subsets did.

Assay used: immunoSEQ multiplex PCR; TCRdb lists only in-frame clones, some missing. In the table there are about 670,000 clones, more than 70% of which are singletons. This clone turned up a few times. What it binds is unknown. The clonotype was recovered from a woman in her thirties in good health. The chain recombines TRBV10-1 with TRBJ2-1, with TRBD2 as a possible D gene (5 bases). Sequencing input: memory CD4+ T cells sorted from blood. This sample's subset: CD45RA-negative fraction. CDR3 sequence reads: CASTEWSGGGLNEQFF. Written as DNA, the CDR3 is TGCGCCAGCACTGAATGGTCCGGCGGAGGTCTCAATGAGCAGTTCTTC.